This TCR beta chain appears in the sequencing data of a study of blood T cell repertoires in COVID-19. Study overall: PBMCs, B-cell-depleted T cells, or T cells were the source of the cDNA or gDNA that made up the material.

Clones were sequenced by immunoSEQ multiplex PCR, and TCRdb holds only the in-frame ones, with some missing. The table lists approximately 210,000 clones, 82% of them singletons. Sequenced sample: peripheral blood. The TCR was taken from a woman of 80 years or more with acute or convalescent COVID-19.

CDR3 sequence: CASSHIDRSEQYF. DNA of the CDR3: TGTGCCAGCAGTCACATCGACAGGTCCGAGCAGTACTTC. The chain recombines TRBV6-2 or TRBV6-3 with TRBJ2-7; tentative D call: TRBD1 (6 bases). Germline values: CDR1 MNHEY, CDR2 SVGEGT. The CDR3 runs 13 residues. Trimming shortened V by 5 bases and J by 6 bases, and 14 bases separated the two germline ends.